This T cell receptor beta chain was recovered during a study of blood T cell repertoires in COVID-19. Under the authors' procedure: Cell counts per sample came from amplifying reference gene primers. Clones were read by immunoSEQ multiplex PCR, and TCRdb kept only the in-frame ones, dropping some. V and J calls plus clone size are reproduced from that table; the DNA served to infer D and trimming. The data contain some 80,000 clones, 88% of them singletons. To note about this clone: Different DNA sequences within this sample yield the same CDR3.

Per germline, CDR1 SGHTA and CDR2 FQGTGA. J lost 4 bases, V lost 5 bases, and 4 bases had no gene match. This CDR3 is built from 15 residues. What was sequenced was peripheral blood. The clonotype originates from a human donor in a cohort sampled during active COVID-19. The rearrangement joins TRBV7-3 to TRBJ2-1; 11 bases are a match to TRBD2. CDR3 DNA sequence: TGTGCCAGCAGCCGCAGACTAGCGGGGTACAATGAGCAGTTCTTC. It encodes CASSRRLAGYNEQFF.